This TCR beta chain was identified in a study of Graves' ophthalmopathy and Graves' hyperthyroidism. The overall study: Samples of peripheral blood were obtained at initial diagnosis, prior to treatment of any kind. Study results and limitations: Prediction of ophthalmopathy progression reached less than 71% sensitivity and roughly 72% specificity. Ophthalmopathy was separated from stable hyperthyroidism by a 13-signature model with approximately 90% sensitivity and roughly 84% specificity.

Amplification of the TCR beta CDR3 regions used RNA transcripts (as template). First-round RT-PCR with HTBI primers preceded a second-round multiplex PCR. TCRdb itself ran the multiplex PCR reads through MiXCR, one entry per CDR3 protein. The sample holds 500,000 to 800,000 distinct CDR3 sequences, 35% to 45% seen once. This clonotype appeared many times. Its cognate antigen is unknown. With 3 bases clipped from V and 6 bases from J, the junction kept 6 bases outside the gene matches. The germline gives CDR1 SEHNR, CDR2 FQNEAQ (reference sequence). This CDR3 comprises 14 residues. The PBMC fraction was derived from around 9.5 ml of fresh peripheral blood.

Input material: peripheral blood. The V call is TRBV7-9, the J call TRBJ2-7, with 9 bases aligning to TRBD1. The clonotype was recovered from an adult man with Graves' ophthalmopathy. The CDR3 DNA reads as TGTGCCAGCAGCTTTGGGACAGGGCCCTCCGAGCAGTACTTC. The encoded protein is CASSFGTGPSEQYF.